This is a list of T cell receptor beta chains from one sample in a study of blood T cell repertoires in COVID-19. Sequenced by immunoSEQ multiplex PCR; TCRdb stores in-frame clones only, minus some. The sample contains about 300,000 clones, about 90% of which appear only once. The source material was peripheral blood. The receptors were sampled from a woman in her forties or fifties with COVID-19, enrolled during active disease. Both conserved end residues are part of each CDR3. The D gene is left open where the match is weak. Some rows have no size entry. The others give once, few or many, or a class for an expanded clone.

TGTGCCAGCAGCGGAAACAGGGGAAGGAACACTGAAGCTTTCTTT	CASSGNRGRNTEAFF	TRBD1	TRBV5-6	TRBJ1-1	NA
TGTGCCAGCAGCGTAGTAGGGAGCGGATGGGATACGCAGTATTTT	CASSVVGSGWDTQYF	NA	TRBV9	TRBJ2-3	NA
TGTGCCAGCAGCCAAGAGGCCAAAAGTTACAATGAGCAGTTCTTC	CASSQEAKSYNEQFF	NA	TRBV4-2	TRBJ2-1	few
TGTGCCAGCAGCCAATACAGGGGGCCCTACGAGCAGTACTTC	CASSQYRGPYEQYF	TRBD1	TRBV27	TRBJ2-7	NA
TGTGCCAGCAGCTTGGGGGGCAGGGGGATGAACACTGAAGCTTTCTTT	CASSLGGRGMNTEAFF	TRBD1	TRBV5-4	TRBJ1-1	NA
TGCGCCAGCAGCCTAGGACAGGGGGCCTACAATGAGCAGTTCTTC	CASSLGQGAYNEQFF	TRBD1	TRBV4-1	TRBJ2-1	NA
TGTGCAAGTCGCTTAGCAGGGACAGGGGATAGAAGCACTGAAGCTTTCTTT	CASRLAGTGDRSTEAFF	NA	TRBV12-2	TRBJ1-1	NA
TGTGCGGACAGACTTATCGCTGAAGCTTTCTTT	CADRLIAEAFF	NA	TRBV12-3/TRBV12-4	TRBJ1-1	NA
TGCGCCAGCAGTGTCCACCTAAGCACTGAAGCTTTCTTT	CASSVHLSTEAFF	NA	TRBV10-2	TRBJ1-1	NA
TGTGCCAGCAGCCAAGATTTGGTAGCGGGAGAAAGGGACGAGCAGTACTTC	CASSQDLVAGERDEQYF	TRBD2	TRBV3-1/TRBV3-2	TRBJ2-7	NA
TGTGCCAGTAGTATGTGGGACAGGGGGCGAGATACGCAGTATTTT	CASSMWDRGRDTQYF	TRBD1	TRBV19	TRBJ2-3	NA
TGTGCCAGCAGTGCGGAGACCAAGGACGAGCAGTACTTC	CASSAETKDEQYF	NA	TRBV2	TRBJ2-7	NA
TGTGCCAGCAGCTCTCAGACTAGCGGTACGCCAGATACGCAGTATTTT	CASSSQTSGTPDTQYF	TRBD2	TRBV7-2	TRBJ2-3	NA
TGCGCCAGCAGCCTAATAGCGGAGGCCTACAATGAGCAGTTCTTC	CASSLIAEAYNEQFF	NA	TRBV5-1	TRBJ2-1	few
TGTGCCAGCAGCCATTCGGACAGGGCGGAGACCCAGTACTTC	CASSHSDRAETQYF	TRBD1	TRBV4-2	TRBJ2-5	NA
TGCAGCGTGCGTCTAGCGGGAGGGAGAAATGAGCAGTTCTTC	CSVRLAGGRNEQFF	TRBD2	TRBV29-1	TRBJ2-1	NA
TGTGCCAGCAGCTCGAGCCCGATCTACGAGCAGTACTTC	CASSSSPIYEQYF	NA	TRBV7-2	TRBJ2-7	NA
TGTGCCAGCATCCAGCGGGGGGAGGACGAGCAGTACTTC	CASIQRGEDEQYF	TRBD2	TRBV14	TRBJ2-7	NA
TGCGCCAGCAGCTTGAGTGCGGGGACAGAAGAGACCCAGTACTTC	CASSLSAGTEETQYF	NA	TRBV5-1	TRBJ2-5	NA
TGTGCCAGCAGCTTTGACAGACTCTCTGGAAACACCATATATTTT	CASSFDRLSGNTIYF	NA	TRBV5-4	TRBJ1-3	once
TGTGCCTGGAGTGTCCAAGGAAGCAGGGGCTACACCTTC	CAWSVQGSRGYTF	NA	TRBV30	TRBJ1-2	NA
TGTGCCAGCAGTTCCGGGACAGGGCGTGAAAAACTGTTTTTT	CASSSGTGREKLFF	TRBD1	TRBV6-5	TRBJ1-4	NA
TGTGCCACCAGTGACCGTGACCAGCGGGTAGGCGATAGAGAGACCCAGTACTTC	CATSDRDQRVGDRETQYF	NA	TRBV24-1	TRBJ2-5	once
TGTGCCAGTAGTATAGGACTAGCGGGAGGCCAAAACATTCAGTACTTC	CASSIGLAGGQNIQYF	TRBD2	TRBV19	TRBJ2-4	NA
TGTGCCAGCAGCCCGGGACAGGCTAGCACAGATACGCAGTATTTT	CASSPGQASTDTQYF	TRBD1	TRBV5-6	TRBJ2-3	once
TGTGCCAGCCGCTTTGATCATCCGGGTGAAGCTTTCTTT	CASRFDHPGEAFF	NA	TRBV25-1	TRBJ1-1	NA
TGTGCCAGCAGCCGGGCCCAGGGCGAGCAGTACTTC	CASSRAQGEQYF	NA	TRBV7-9	TRBJ2-7	NA
TGTGCCAGCAGTGCCACTCTGGGTACGGGGAACACTGAAGCTTTCTTT	CASSATLGTGNTEAFF	NA	TRBV6-2/TRBV6-3	TRBJ1-1	NA
TGTGCCAGCAGTGGACGGACAGAAATGAACACTGAAGCTTTCTTT	CASSGRTEMNTEAFF	NA	TRBV27	TRBJ1-1	NA
TGTGCCAGCAGTTTAGGTCAGCGGGGTGGCTACACCTTC	CASSLGQRGGYTF	NA	TRBV12-3/TRBV12-4	TRBJ1-2	NA
TGTGCCAGTAGTGCCGCTAGCGGGAGACTGTACGAGCAGTACTTC	CASSAASGRLYEQYF	TRBD2	TRBV19	TRBJ2-7	NA
TGCGCCAGCAGCTGGGGGGACAGGACCTACAATGAGCAGTTCTTC	CASSWGDRTYNEQFF	TRBD1	TRBV5-1	TRBJ2-1	NA
TGTGCCACCAGTGACCCTGGGACATCTGATACTGGCACAGATACGCAGTATTTT	CATSDPGTSDTGTDTQYF	NA	TRBV24-1	TRBJ2-3	NA
TGTGCCAGCTCACCACCGACTAGCGGAGTTCAAGAGACCCAGTACTTC	CASSPPTSGVQETQYF	TRBD2	TRBV18	TRBJ2-5	NA
TGCGCCAGCAGTGAGTCTCTAGCGGGAGGACAAGAGACCCAGTACTTC	CASSESLAGGQETQYF	TRBD2	TRBV10-2	TRBJ2-5	NA
TGCGCCAGCAGCTCACCGGGAGATGGCTACACCTTC	CASSSPGDGYTF	NA	TRBV5-1	TRBJ1-2	few
TGTGCCACCAGTGATCGGGGTTATAATTCACCCCTCCACTTT	CATSDRGYNSPLHF	NA	TRBV24-1	TRBJ1-6	NA
TGTGCCAGCAGTGCCGGGGGAGGCTATGGCTACACCTTC	CASSAGGGYGYTF	NA	TRBV2	TRBJ1-2	NA
TGTGCCAGCAGAGGTACTAGCGGGAGAACAGATACGCAGTATTTT	CASRGTSGRTDTQYF	TRBD2	TRBV27	TRBJ2-3	NA
TGTGCCAGTAGTAAGCGGGAGGGCCGTTACAATGAGCAGTTCTTC	CASSKREGRYNEQFF	TRBD2	TRBV19	TRBJ2-1	NA
TGTGCCAGCAGCTTAGTAGGGAGCAGCAATCAGCCCCAGCATTTT	CASSLVGSSNQPQHF	NA	TRBV7-9	TRBJ1-5	NA
TGTGCCAGCAGCTTAGGGACTAGCGGAACCACAGATACGCAGTATTTT	CASSLGTSGTTDTQYF	TRBD2	TRBV7-7	TRBJ2-3	NA
TGTGCCAGCAGCAAAGGACCGGGACAGGGGGTGAGCGAGCAGTACTTC	CASSKGPGQGVSEQYF	NA	TRBV21-1	TRBJ2-7	NA
TGTGCCAGTAGTCTCCGGACACGGGGGTACACTGAAGCTTTCTTT	CASSLRTRGYTEAFF	NA	TRBV19	TRBJ1-1	NA
TGTGCCAGTAGTATATATCGGGTCAGCACAGATACGCAGTATTTT	CASSIYRVSTDTQYF	NA	TRBV19	TRBJ2-3	NA
TGCGCCAGCAGCCTTGATACGGATTCGCGCCAGGCCCTCGGGGAGCCCCAGCATTTT	CASSLDTDSRQALGEPQHF	NA	TRBV4-1	TRBJ1-5	NA
TGTGCCTGGAGTGTACAGGGTTCCGGCCAGCAGTACTTC	CAWSVQGSGQQYF	NA	TRBV30	TRBJ2-7	NA
TGTGCCAGCACCTCACGGTCAGGGGGGCTCCACTCTGAAGCTTTCTTT	CASTSRSGGLHSEAFF	TRBD1	TRBV11-3	TRBJ1-1	NA
TGTGCCAGCAGCCCCGCCCCAGGGTCTGGGGCCAACGTCCTGACTTTC	CASSPAPGSGANVLTF	NA	TRBV11-2	TRBJ2-6	NA